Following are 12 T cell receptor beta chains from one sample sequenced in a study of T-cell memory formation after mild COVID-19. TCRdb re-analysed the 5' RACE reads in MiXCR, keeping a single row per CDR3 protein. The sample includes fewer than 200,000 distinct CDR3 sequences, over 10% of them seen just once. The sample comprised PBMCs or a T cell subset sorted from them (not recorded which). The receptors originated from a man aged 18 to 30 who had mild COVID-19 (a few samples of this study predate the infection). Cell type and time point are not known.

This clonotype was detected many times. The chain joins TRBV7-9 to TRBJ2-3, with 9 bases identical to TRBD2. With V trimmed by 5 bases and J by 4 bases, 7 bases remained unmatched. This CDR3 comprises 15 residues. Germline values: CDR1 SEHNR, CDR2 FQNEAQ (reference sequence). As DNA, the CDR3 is TGTGCCAGCAGCAAACCGGGACTAGCCTCAGATACGCAGTATTTT. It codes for CASSKPGLASDTQYF.

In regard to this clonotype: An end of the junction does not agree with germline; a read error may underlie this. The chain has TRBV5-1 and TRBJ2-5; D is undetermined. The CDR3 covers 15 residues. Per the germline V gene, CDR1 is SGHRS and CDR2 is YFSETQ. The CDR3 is CASSLVSAFTEIQYF. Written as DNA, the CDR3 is TGCGCCAGCAGCTTGGTCTCCGCTTTCACAGAGATCCAGTACTTC.

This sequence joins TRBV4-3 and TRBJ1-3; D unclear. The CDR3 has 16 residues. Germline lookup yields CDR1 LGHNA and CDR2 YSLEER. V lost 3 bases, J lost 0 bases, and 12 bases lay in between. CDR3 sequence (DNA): TGCGCCAGCAGCCAGAAAATCGAGGTCTCTGGAAACACCATATATTTT. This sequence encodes CASSQKIEVSGNTIYF.

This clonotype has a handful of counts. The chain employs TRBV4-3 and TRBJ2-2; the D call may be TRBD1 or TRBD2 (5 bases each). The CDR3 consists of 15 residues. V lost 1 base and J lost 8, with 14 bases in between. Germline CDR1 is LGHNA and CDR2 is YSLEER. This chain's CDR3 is CASSQGDDFLGELFF. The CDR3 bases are TGCGCCAGCAGCCAAGGGGACGACTTCTTGGGGGAGCTGTTTTTT.

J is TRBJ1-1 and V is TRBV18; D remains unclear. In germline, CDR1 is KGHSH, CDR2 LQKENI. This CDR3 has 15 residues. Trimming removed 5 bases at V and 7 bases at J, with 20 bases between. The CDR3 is CASSSGSLLNSEAFF. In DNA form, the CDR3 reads TGTGCCAGCTCATCGGGCTCCCTCCTTAATAGTGAAGCTTTCTTT.

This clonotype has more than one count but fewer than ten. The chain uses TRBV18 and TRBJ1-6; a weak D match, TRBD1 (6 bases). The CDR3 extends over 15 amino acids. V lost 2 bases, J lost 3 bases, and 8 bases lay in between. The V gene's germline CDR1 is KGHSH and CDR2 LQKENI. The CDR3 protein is CASSPTGLYNSPLHF. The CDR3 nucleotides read TGTGCCAGCTCACCAACAGGGCTCTATAATTCACCCCTCCACTTT.

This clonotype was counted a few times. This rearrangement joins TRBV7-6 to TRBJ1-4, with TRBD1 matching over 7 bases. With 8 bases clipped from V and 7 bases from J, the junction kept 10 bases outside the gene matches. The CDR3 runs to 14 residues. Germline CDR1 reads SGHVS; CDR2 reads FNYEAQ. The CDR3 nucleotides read TGTGCCAGCCGGGGTCCAGGGGGACGTGAAAAACTGTTTTTT. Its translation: CASRGPGGREKLFF.

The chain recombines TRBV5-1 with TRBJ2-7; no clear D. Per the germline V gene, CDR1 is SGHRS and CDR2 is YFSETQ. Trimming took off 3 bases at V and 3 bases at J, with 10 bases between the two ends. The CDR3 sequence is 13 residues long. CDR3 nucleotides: TGCGCCAGCAGCTCGTCGAACGGCTACGAGCAGTACTTC. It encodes CASSSSNGYEQYF.

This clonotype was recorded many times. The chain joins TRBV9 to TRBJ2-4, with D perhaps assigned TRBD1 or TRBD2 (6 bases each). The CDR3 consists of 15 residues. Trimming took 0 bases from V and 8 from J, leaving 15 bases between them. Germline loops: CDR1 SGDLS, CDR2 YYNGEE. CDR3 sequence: CASSVASGGLDIQYF. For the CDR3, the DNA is TGTGCCAGCAGCGTAGCTTCCGGGGGCCTGGACATTCAGTACTTC.

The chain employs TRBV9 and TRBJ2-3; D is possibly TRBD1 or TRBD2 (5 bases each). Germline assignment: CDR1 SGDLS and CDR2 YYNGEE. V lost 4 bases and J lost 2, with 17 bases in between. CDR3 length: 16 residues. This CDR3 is CASSNNRDGYTDTQYF. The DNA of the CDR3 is TGTGCCAGCAGCAACAACCGGGACGGTTACACAGATACGCAGTATTTT.

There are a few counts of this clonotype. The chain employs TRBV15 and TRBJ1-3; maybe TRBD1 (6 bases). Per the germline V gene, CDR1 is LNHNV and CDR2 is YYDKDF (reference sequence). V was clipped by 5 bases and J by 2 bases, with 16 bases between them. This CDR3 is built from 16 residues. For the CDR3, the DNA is TGTGCCACCAGCGGGGGCTCGGGAAACCCTGGAAACACCATATATTTT. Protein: CATSGGSGNPGNTIYF.

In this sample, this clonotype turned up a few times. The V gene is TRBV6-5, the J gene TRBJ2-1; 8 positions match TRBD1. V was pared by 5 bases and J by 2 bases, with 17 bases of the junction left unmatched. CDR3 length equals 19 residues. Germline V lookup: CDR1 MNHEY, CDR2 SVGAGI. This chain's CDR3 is CASSQDLRKDRGTYNEQFF. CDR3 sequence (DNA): TGTGCCAGCAGTCAAGATCTCAGGAAAGACAGGGGCACCTACAATGAGCAGTTCTTC.